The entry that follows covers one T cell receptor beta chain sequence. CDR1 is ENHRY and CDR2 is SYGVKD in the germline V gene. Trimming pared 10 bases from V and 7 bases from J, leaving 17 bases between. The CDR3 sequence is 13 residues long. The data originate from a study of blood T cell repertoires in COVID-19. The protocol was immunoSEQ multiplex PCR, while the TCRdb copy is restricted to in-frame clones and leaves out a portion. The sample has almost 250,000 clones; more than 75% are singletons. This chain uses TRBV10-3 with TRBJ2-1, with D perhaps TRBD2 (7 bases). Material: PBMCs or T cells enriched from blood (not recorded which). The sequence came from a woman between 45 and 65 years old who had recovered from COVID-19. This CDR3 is CATKEGGRNEQFF. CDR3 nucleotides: TGTGCCACCAAAGAGGGGGGGCGAAATGAGCAGTTCTTC.